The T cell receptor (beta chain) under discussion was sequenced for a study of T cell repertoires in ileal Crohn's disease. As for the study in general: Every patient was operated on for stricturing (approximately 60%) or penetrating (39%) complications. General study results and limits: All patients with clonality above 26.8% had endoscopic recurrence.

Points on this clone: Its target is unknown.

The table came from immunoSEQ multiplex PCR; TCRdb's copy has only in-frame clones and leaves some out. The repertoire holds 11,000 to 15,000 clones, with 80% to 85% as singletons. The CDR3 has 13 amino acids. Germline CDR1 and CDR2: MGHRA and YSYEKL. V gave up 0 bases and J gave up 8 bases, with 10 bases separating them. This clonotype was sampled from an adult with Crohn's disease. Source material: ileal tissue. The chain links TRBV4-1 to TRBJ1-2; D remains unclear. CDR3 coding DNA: TGCGCCAGCAGCCAAGAAGTGGGCTGGGGCTACACCTTC. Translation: CASSQEVGWGYTF.